These T cell receptor beta chains were read from a single sample in a study of CD8 T cells in ankylosing spondylitis. MiXCR was run by TCRdb on the 5' RACE reads, yielding one entry per CDR3 protein. This sample carries 210,000 or so distinct CDR3 sequences, over 7% of them seen once, and the ten largest clones take around 4.9%. Sequenced sample: blood, either unsorted or a sorted T cell fraction (not recorded which). The receptors stem from a female donor with ankylosing spondylitis or in good health (not recorded which). The CDR3 runs from the conserved cysteine through the conserved F or W. D genes are given only for firm matches. For some rows the clone size is stated as once, few or many, or as a class when expanded; others skip it.

>TRBJ2-5|.|TRBV7-9|many
CASSSSPWTEETQYF
TGTGCCAGCAGCTCATCCCCCTGGACAGAAGAGACCCAGTACTTC
>TRBJ2-2|.|TRBV12-3/TRBV12-4|many
CASSPTGSSTGELFF
TGTGCCAGCAGTCCAACAGGGAGCAGCACCGGGGAGCTGTTTTTT
>TRBJ2-6|.|TRBV5-1|many
CASSLEDGGANVLTF
TGCGCCAGCAGCTTGGAGGATGGCGGGGCCAACGTCCTGACTTTC
>TRBJ1-1|.|TRBV24-1|.
CATSSQGLRIMNTEAFF
TGTGCCACCAGCTCGCAGGGGCTCCGGATTATGAACACTGAAGCTTTCTTT
>TRBJ1-2|TRBD1|TRBV18|many
CASSQPTGFAWGYTF
TGTGCCAGCTCACAACCGACAGGGTTCGCGTGGGGCTACACCTTC
>TRBJ2-4|TRBD1|TRBV20-1|many
CSARPPQGDVAKNIQYF
TGCAGTGCTAGACCGCCCCAGGGGGACGTAGCCAAAAACATTCAGTACTTC
>TRBJ1-1|.|TRBV7-2|many
CASSSPVLAGTEAFF
TGTGCCAGCAGCTCGCCGGTCCTGGCGGGCACTGAAGCTTTCTTT
>TRBJ2-3|.|TRBV5-5|many
CASSLGHFTDTQYF
TGTGCCAGCAGCTTGGGGCACTTCACAGATACGCAGTATTTT
>TRBJ2-7|.|TRBV20-1|.
CSVTGTAYEQYF
TGCAGTGTTACGGGAACCGCCTACGAGCAGTACTTC
>TRBJ1-5|TRBD1|TRBV6-1|many
CASTRRGLGQPQHF
TGTGCCAGCACCCGAAGGGGGCTTGGCCAGCCCCAGCATTTT
>TRBJ1-5|TRBD1|TRBV6-2/TRBV6-3|.
CAGNLGTGWTPQHF
TGTGCCGGCAACCTCGGGACAGGGTGGACGCCCCAGCATTTT
>TRBJ2-6|.|TRBV6-1|many
CASRPHKAGANVLTF
TGTGCCAGCAGGCCTCACAAAGCTGGGGCCAACGTCCTGACTTTC
>TRBJ1-4|TRBD1|TRBV29-1|many
CSACPTGREKLFF
TGCAGCGCCTGCCCGACAGGGCGCGAAAAACTGTTTTTT
>TRBJ2-3|.|TRBV5-1|many
CASSQEVDTQYF
TGCGCCAGCAGCCAGGAAGTAGATACGCAGTATTTT
>TRBJ1-2|.|TRBV6-1|many
CASSDQEQATARF
TGTGCCAGCAGTGACCAGGAACAGGCAACCGCTAGATTC
>TRBJ2-4|.|TRBV12-3/TRBV12-4|many
CASSSGTGKNIQYF
TGTGCCAGCAGCTCCGGGACTGGCAAAAACATTCAGTACTTC
>TRBJ2-1|.|TRBV6-2/TRBV6-3|many
CASSPTAYNEQFF
TGTGCCAGCAGCCCGACAGCCTACAATGAGCAGTTCTTC
>TRBJ1-1|.|TRBV5-1|many
CASSPDGNTEAFF
TGCGCCAGCAGCCCGGACGGGAACACTGAAGCTTTCTTT
>TRBJ2-1|.|TRBV6-2/TRBV6-3|.
CASSYPPNEQFF
TGTGCCAGCAGTTACCCTCCTAATGAGCAGTTCTTC
>TRBJ2-1|TRBD1|TRBV7-9|.
CASSYRGISYNEQFF
TGTGCCAGCAGCTACAGGGGGATCTCCTACAATGAGCAGTTCTTC
>TRBJ2-2|.|TRBV5-1|many
CASSLARGPVDTGELFF
TGCGCCAGCAGCTTGGCCAGGGGACCCGTAGACACCGGGGAGCTGTTTTTT